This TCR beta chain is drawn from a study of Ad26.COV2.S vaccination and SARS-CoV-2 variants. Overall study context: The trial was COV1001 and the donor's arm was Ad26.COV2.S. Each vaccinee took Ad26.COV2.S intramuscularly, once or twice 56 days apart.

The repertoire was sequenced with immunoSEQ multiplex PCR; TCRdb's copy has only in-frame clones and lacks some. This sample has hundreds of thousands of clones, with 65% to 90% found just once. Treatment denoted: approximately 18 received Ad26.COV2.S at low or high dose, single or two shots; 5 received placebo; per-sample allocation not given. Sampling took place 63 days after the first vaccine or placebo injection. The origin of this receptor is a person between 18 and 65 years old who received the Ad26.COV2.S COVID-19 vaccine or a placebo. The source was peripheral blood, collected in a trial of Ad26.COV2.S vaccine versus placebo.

The CDR3: CASSGVHWAGNQPQHF. The CDR3 bases are TGTGCCAGCAGTGGGGTCCACTGGGCGGGCAATCAGCCCCAGCATTTT. The rearrangement links TRBV6-1 to TRBJ1-5; D is undetermined. Between the trimmed V and J ends, which lost 4 bases and 2 bases, there was a span of 15 bases. The CDR3 consists of 16 residues. The germline gives CDR1 MNHNS, CDR2 SASEGT.